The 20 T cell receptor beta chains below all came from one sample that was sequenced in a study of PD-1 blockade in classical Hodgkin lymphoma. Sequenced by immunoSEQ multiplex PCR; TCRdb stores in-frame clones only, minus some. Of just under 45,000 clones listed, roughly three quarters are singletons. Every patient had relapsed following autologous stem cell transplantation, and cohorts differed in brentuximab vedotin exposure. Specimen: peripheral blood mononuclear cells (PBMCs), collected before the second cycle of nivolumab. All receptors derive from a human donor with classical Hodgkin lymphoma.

CDR3 in amino acids: CATSRSRGQPAVDQYF. DNA of the CDR3: TGTGCCACCAGCAGATCCAGAGGACAGCCCGCTGTCGACCAGTACTTC. The rearrangement links TRBV15 to TRBJ2-5, with D possibly TRBD1 on 6 matching bases. CDR1 and CDR2 (germline): LNHNV, YYDKDF (reference sequence). CDR3 length: 16 amino acids. Trimming left V 2 bases short and J 10 bases short, with 23 bases between.

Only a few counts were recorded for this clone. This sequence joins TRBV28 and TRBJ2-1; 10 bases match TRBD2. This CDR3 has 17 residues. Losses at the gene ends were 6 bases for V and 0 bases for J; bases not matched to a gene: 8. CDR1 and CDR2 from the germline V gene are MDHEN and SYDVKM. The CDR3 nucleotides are TGTGCCAGCAGCGCACCGACTAGCGGGCACTCCTACAATGAGCAGTTCTTC. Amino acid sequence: CASSAPTSGHSYNEQFF.

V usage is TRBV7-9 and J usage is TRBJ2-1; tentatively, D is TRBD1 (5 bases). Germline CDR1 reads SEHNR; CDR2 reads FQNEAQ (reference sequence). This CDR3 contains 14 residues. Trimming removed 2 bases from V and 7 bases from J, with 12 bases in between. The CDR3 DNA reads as TGTGCCAGCAGCTTAAGGGGTGTGGAGAATGAGCAGTTCTTC. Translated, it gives CASSLRGVENEQFF.

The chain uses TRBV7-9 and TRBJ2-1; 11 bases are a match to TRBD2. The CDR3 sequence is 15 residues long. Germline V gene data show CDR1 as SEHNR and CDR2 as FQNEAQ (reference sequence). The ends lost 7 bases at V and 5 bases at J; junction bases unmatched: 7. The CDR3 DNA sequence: TGTGCCAGCACCATAGGGACTAGCGGTCACAATGAGCAGTTCTTC. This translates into CASTIGTSGHNEQFF.

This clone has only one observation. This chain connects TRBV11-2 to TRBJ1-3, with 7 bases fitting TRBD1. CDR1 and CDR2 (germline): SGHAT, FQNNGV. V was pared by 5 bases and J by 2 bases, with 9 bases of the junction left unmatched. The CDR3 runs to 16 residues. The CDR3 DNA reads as TGTGCCAGCAGCACGATCAGGGGGGCCGCTGGAAACACCATATATTTT. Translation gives CASSTIRGAAGNTIYF.

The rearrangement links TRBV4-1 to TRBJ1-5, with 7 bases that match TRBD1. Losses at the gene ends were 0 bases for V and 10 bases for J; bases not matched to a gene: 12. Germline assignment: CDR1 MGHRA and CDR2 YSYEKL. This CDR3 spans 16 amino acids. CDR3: CASSQEVSGTGDPQHF. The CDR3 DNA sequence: TGCGCCAGCAGCCAAGAGGTAAGCGGCACAGGGGATCCCCAGCATTTT.

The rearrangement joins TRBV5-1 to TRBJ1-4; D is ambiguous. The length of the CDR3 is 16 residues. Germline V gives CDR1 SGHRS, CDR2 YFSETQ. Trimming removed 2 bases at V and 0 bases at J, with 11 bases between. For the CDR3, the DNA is TGCGCCAGCAGCTTCCGGCCCTTTTCAACTAATGAAAAACTGTTTTTT. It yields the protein CASSFRPFSTNEKLFF.

The CDR3 is CASSERTDTQYF. CDR3 nucleotide sequence: TGTGCCAGCAGTGAGAGGACAGATACGCAGTATTTT. The rearrangement links TRBV9 to TRBJ2-3; D is ambiguous. The CDR3 covers 12 residues. Per the germline V gene, CDR1 is SGDLS and CDR2 is YYNGEE. Trimming removed 5 bases from V and 3 bases from J, with 7 bases in between.

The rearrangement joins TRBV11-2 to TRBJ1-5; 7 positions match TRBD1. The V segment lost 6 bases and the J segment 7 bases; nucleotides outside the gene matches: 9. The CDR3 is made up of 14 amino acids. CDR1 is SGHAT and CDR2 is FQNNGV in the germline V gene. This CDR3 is CASSRAGRGQPQHF. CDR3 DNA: TGTGCCAGCAGTCGAGCTGGCAGGGGGCAGCCCCAGCATTTT.

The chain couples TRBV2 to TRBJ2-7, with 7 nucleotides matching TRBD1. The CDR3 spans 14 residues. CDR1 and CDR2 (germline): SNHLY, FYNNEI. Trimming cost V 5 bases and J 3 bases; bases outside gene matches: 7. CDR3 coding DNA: TGTGCCAGCAGTATCACAGGGGCCAACTACGAGCAGTACTTC. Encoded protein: CASSITGANYEQYF.

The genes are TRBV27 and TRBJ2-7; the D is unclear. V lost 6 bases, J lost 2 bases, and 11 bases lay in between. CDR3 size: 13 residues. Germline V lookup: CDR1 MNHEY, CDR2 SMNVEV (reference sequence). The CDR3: CASSLGITYEQYF. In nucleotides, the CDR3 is TGTGCCAGCAGCCTGGGCATCACCTACGAGCAGTACTTC.

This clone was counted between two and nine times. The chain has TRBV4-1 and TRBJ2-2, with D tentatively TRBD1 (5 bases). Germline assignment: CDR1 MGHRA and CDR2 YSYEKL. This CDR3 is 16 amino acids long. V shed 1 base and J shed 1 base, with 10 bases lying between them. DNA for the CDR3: TGCGCCAGCAGCCAAGGGGTTACAGGGAACACCGGGGAGCTGTTTTTT. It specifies CASSQGVTGNTGELFF.

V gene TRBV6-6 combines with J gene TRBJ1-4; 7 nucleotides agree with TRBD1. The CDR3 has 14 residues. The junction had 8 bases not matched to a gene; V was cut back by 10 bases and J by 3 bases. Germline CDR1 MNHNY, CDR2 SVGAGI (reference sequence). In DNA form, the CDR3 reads TGTGCCACCACCCGGACAGGAGCTAATGAAAAACTGTTTTTT. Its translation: CATTRTGANEKLFF.

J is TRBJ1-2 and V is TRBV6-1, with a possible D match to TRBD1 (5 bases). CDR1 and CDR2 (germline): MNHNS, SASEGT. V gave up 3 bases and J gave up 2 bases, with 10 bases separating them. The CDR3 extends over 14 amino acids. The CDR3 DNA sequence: TGTGCCAGCAGTGAGTGGACACCAAACTATGGCTACACCTTC. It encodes CASSEWTPNYGYTF.

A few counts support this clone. CDR3 bases: TGCGCCAGCACCTCGCTGGCTGAGGGCGATACGCAGTATTTT. This encodes CASTSLAEGDTQYF. The chain recombines TRBV4-1 with TRBJ2-3; possible D gene TRBD2, 5 bases. Trimming removed 7 bases at V and 6 bases at J, with 17 bases between. CDR1 MGHRA and CDR2 YSYEKL come from the germline V gene. The CDR3 covers 14 residues.

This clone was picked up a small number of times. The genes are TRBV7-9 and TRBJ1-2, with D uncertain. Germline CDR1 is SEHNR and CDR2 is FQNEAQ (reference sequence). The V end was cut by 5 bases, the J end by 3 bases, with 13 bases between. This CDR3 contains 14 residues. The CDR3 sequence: CASSPILGYYGYTF. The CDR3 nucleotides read TGTGCCAGCAGCCCGATATTAGGGTACTATGGCTACACCTTC.

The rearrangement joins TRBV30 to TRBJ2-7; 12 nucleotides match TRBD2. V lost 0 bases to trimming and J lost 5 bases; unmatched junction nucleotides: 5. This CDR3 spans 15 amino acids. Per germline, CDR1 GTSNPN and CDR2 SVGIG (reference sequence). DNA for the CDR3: TGTGCCTGGAGTGTGACTAGCGGGGGCTTCGACGAGCAGTACTTC. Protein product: CAWSVTSGGFDEQYF.

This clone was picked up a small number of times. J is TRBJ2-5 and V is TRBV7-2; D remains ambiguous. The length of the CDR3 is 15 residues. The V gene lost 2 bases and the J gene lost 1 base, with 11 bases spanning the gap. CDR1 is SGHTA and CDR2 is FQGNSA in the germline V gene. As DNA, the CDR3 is TGTGCCAGCAGCTTATCATCGGCCGTCCAAGAGACCCAGTACTTC. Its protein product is CASSLSSAVQETQYF.

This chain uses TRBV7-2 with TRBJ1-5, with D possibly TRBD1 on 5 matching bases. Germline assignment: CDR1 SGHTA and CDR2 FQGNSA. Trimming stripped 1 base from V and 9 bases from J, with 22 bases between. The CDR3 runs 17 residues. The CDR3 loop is CASSLGLGGFSGGPQHF. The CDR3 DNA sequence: TGTGCCAGCAGCTTAGGTCTCGGGGGTTTTTCTGGCGGGCCCCAGCATTTT.

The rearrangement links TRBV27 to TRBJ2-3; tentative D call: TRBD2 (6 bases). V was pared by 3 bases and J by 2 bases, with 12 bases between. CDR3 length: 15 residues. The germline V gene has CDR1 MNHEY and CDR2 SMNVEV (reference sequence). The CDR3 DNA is TGTGCCAGCAGTTTCGCCCGGACTAACACAGATACGCAGTATTTT. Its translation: CASSFARTNTDTQYF.